These 27 T cell receptor beta chains came from one sample sequenced in a study of shared clonotypes between healthy human individuals (dated by TCRdb to the early 2020s). CD8 naive samples were obtained by positive selection for CCR7 among CD45RO-negative cells, yielding a CD45RA+CCR7+ population from which TemRA cells were excluded. Library construction relied on the immunoSEQ multiplex PCR assay. Sourced from immuneACCESS, this table was stored by TCRdb with only in-frame sequences that have V and J called. A share of the clones is absent; for the studies checked, an unresolved V gene accounts for under half, and the remainder has no known explanation. The sample profile shows 2 million to 2.5 million clones; about 92% of them were found once. Roughly 1.7% of the sample comes from the top ten. The sequenced material came from naive CD8+ T cells from PBMCs. Per the publication, the cell subset or site label means: CD45RA+CCR7+. Receptor source: a man aged 18 to 30 in good health. Some clones in this sample may be carry-over from other donors' samples.

This rearrangement joins TRBV2 to TRBJ2-2; D possibly corresponds to TRBD1 (6 bases). Between the trimmed V and J ends, which lost 7 bases and 8 bases, there was a span of 17 bases. The germline V gene encodes CDR1 SNHLY and CDR2 FYNNEI. The CDR3 has 14 residues. The CDR3 loop is CASMARGKSGELFF. The CDR3 region has the DNA TGTGCCAGCATGGCTAGGGGGAAATCGGGGGAGCTGTTTTTT.

The chain employs TRBV20-1 and TRBJ2-3; a possible D gene is TRBD2 (5 bases). CDR1 is DFQATT and CDR2 is SNEGSKA in the germline V gene (reference sequence). This CDR3 spans 11 amino acids. The V end was cut by 7 bases, the J end by 1 base, with 6 bases between. CDR3 loop: CSERGTDTQYF. For the CDR3, the DNA is TGCAGTGAGAGGGGCACAGATACGCAGTATTTT.

As to this clone: One end of the junction is discordant with germline, which a read error may explain. The chain joins TRBV27 to TRBJ2-5, with D perhaps being TRBD1 or TRBD2 (5 bases each). The CDR3 has 16 amino acids. CDR1 and CDR2 from the germline V gene are MNHEY and SMNVEV (reference sequence). The CDR3 sequence is CASSHMVGTWGESQYF. The CDR3 DNA follows: TGTGCCAGCAGCCACATGGTCGGGACCTGGGGAGAGAGCCAGTACTTC.

On this clone itself: This sample includes further DNA sequences coding for the same CDR3. The CDR3, as DNA: TGTGCCAGTAGTATCCGGGACAGCCCCTACGAGCAGTACTTC. Encoded protein: CASSIRDSPYEQYF. The V call is TRBV19, the J call TRBJ2-7, with 7 bases identical to TRBD1. The CDR3 consists of 14 residues. V gave up 3 bases and J gave up 2 bases; unmatched junction bases: 4. CDR1 and CDR2 from the germline V gene are LNHDA and SQIVND (reference sequence). Together with reference TRBV19 and TRBJ2-7, the CDR3 gives the full variable domain: DGGITQSPKYLFRKEGQNVTLSCEQNLNHDAMYWYRQDPGQGLRLIYYSQIVNDFQKGDIAEGYSVSREKKESFPLTVTSAQKNPTAFYLCASSIRDSPYEQYFGPGTRLTVT.

On this clone: The junction shows a germline mismatch at one end, possibly a read error. V usage is TRBV28 and J usage is TRBJ2-1, with unresolved D. CDR3 length equals 12 residues. Germline CDR1 reads MDHEN; CDR2 reads SYDVKM. The chain's CDR3 is CASSLGQDELFF. The CDR3 DNA follows: TGTGCCAGCAGTTTAGGGCAAGATGAGCTGTTCTTC.

A remark on this clone: Other nucleotide sequences from this sample produce the same CDR3. V and J are TRBV18 and TRBJ2-1; D is unresolved. V was cut by 0 bases and J by 6 bases, with 6 bases left in between. CDR1 KGHSH and CDR2 LQKENI come from the germline V gene. The CDR3 has 13 residues. The CDR3 DNA reads TGTGCCAGCTCACCACCGGGAAGCAATGAGCAGTTCTTC. This codes for CASSPPGSNEQFF.

This clone occurred once. V and J are TRBV7-9 and TRBJ2-5; TRBD2 matches at 9 bases. The CDR3 contains 16 residues. V lost 5 bases and J lost 1; bases outside the gene matches: 8. CDR1 and CDR2 (germline): SEHNR, FQNEAQ (reference sequence). CDR3 sequence reads: CASSHGLALVQETQYF. In DNA form, the CDR3 reads TGTGCCAGCAGCCATGGACTAGCGCTTGTCCAAGAGACCCAGTACTTC.

The table lists this clone with a count of one. The chain uses TRBV28 and TRBJ2-6; 7 bases match TRBD1. With V trimmed by 5 bases and J by 0 bases, 10 bases remained unmatched. There are 18 residues in the CDR3. Germline V gene sequence: CDR1 MDHEN, CDR2 SYDVKM. CDR3 residues: CASSPPGQQSSGANVLTF. The CDR3 DNA is TGTGCCAGCAGTCCCCCGGGACAGCAGAGCTCTGGGGCCAACGTCCTGACTTTC.

The CDR3 protein is CAWSASVTGYTF. The CDR3 nucleotides are TGTGCCTGGAGTGCATCGGTAACCGGCTACACCTTC. V usage is TRBV30 and J usage is TRBJ1-2; unclear D gene. Germline CDR1 reads GTSNPN; CDR2 reads SVGIG (reference sequence). With 1 base removed from V and 8 bases from J, the gap between germline ends came to 11 bases. The CDR3 totals 12 residues.

The genes are TRBV11-2 and TRBJ1-2; 11 positions match TRBD1. V gave up 7 bases and J gave up 6 bases; unmatched junction bases: 13. In germline, CDR1 is SGHAT, CDR2 FQNNGV. The CDR3 sequence is 16 residues long. The CDR3 loop reads CASKPGQGDFWHGYTF. The CDR3 nucleotides are TGTGCCAGCAAACCGGGACAGGGGGATTTTTGGCATGGCTACACCTTC.

The chain recombines TRBV5-1 with TRBJ1-4; TRBD1 is a possible D gene (5 bases). Germline V lookup: CDR1 SGHRS, CDR2 YFSETQ. V lost 5 bases and J 5 bases, leaving 10 bases between the germline ends. This CDR3 contains 13 residues. CDR3 DNA sequence: TGCGCCAGCAGACAGGCCCAAAATGAAAAACTGTTTTTT. It specifies CASRQAQNEKLFF.

The V call is TRBV15, the J call TRBJ1-1; D not certain. The V and J ends lost 0 bases and 1 base respectively, with 9 bases between them. In germline, CDR1 is LNHNV, CDR2 YYDKDF (reference sequence). The CDR3 runs to 15 residues. In nucleotides, the CDR3 is TGTGCCACCAGCAGAGAGCGGTCGGAGAACACTGAAGCTTTCTTT. This codes for CATSRERSENTEAFF.

J is TRBJ2-7 and V is TRBV28; D may be TRBD2 (6 bases). There are 14 residues in the CDR3. Deletions cut 4 bases from V and 2 bases from J, with 12 bases between. The V gene's germline CDR1 is MDHEN and CDR2 SYDVKM. CDR3 nucleotides: TGTGCCAGCAGTTCCGGGACTCGTCCCTACGAGCAGTACTTC. This sequence encodes CASSSGTRPYEQYF.

The genes are TRBV25-1 and TRBJ1-2; TRBD1 is a possible D gene (5 bases). Trimming removed 8 bases at V and 5 bases at J, with 12 bases between. Germline CDR1 and CDR2: MGHDK and SYGVNS. The CDR3 has 12 residues. Written as DNA, the CDR3 is TGTGCCAGCGAGGACAAGAATTATGGCTACACCTTC. Residues: CASEDKNYGYTF.

V and J are TRBV27 and TRBJ1-2; D is unresolved. Per the germline V gene, CDR1 is MNHEY and CDR2 is SMNVEV (reference sequence). This CDR3 spans 16 amino acids. Trimming took 0 bases from V and 4 from J, leaving 15 bases between them. In nucleotides, the CDR3 is TGTGCCAGCAGTTTATCCTCCGGTCTCGGCCCCTATGGCTACACCTTC. Translation: CASSLSSGLGPYGYTF.

This chain connects TRBV19 to TRBJ2-5; the match to TRBD1 covers 7 bases. This CDR3 region has 14 residues. The V segment lost 4 bases and the J segment 1 base; nucleotides outside the gene matches: 3. Germline CDR1 reads LNHDA; CDR2 reads SQIVND (reference sequence). CDR3 bases: TGTGCCAGTAGTAAGACAGGGATCCAAGAGACCCAGTACTTC. It specifies CASSKTGIQETQYF. The whole variable domain, remainder taken from reference TRBV19 and TRBJ2-5, is DGGITQSPKYLFRKEGQNVTLSCEQNLNHDAMYWYRQDPGQGLRLIYYSQIVNDFQKGDIAEGYSVSREKKESFPLTVTSAQKNPTAFYLCASSKTGIQETQYFGPGTRLLVL.

This sequence joins TRBV29-1 and TRBJ2-7, with D perhaps matching TRBD2 (5 bases). The CDR3 covers 13 residues. The germline V gene encodes CDR1 SQVTM and CDR2 ANQGSEA. The germline V and J ends were trimmed by 4 bases and 0 bases, with 10 bases remaining between them. The CDR3 loop is CSVGGAGSYEQYF. The CDR3 region has the DNA TGCAGCGTTGGCGGTGCGGGCTCCTACGAGCAGTACTTC.

The CDR3 sequence: CASSPPGSNEQFF. CDR3 bases: TGTGCCAGCAGCCCGCCAGGGTCAAATGAGCAGTTCTTC. The V and J genes are TRBV7-9 and TRBJ2-1; a possible D gene is TRBD1 (5 bases). Germline CDR1 SEHNR, CDR2 FQNEAQ (reference sequence). The CDR3 is 13 residues long. V was trimmed by 5 bases and J by 7 bases, leaving 12 bases between them.

The V gene is TRBV29-1, the J gene TRBJ2-7, with D perhaps TRBD1 or TRBD2 (5 bases each). The germline V gene has CDR1 SQVTM and CDR2 ANQGSEA. This CDR3 is 13 amino acids long. Trimming pared 2 bases from V and 1 base from J, leaving 9 bases between. The DNA of the CDR3 is TGCAGCGTTGAACTGGGACCGTCCTACGAGCAGTACTTC. As protein: CSVELGPSYEQYF.

In this sample, this clone turned up once. The chain couples TRBV27 to TRBJ2-7; 11 positions agree with TRBD2. This CDR3 region has 17 residues. Germline CDR1 and CDR2: MNHEY and SMNVEV (reference sequence). After removal of 8 bases from V and 6 bases from J, the junction contained 18 bases not matched to a gene. The CDR3 loop is CASSRLAGGRGIAEQYF. Here the CDR3 DNA reads TGTGCCAGCTCACGTCTAGCGGGAGGCCGCGGTATAGCCGAGCAGTACTTC.

A word on this clone: Other DNA sequences from this sample encode an identical CDR3 as well. J is TRBJ1-4 and V is TRBV28, with unresolved D. The V and J ends lost 3 bases and 6 bases respectively, with 11 bases between them. The V gene's germline CDR1 is MDHEN and CDR2 SYDVKM. The CDR3 is made up of 14 amino acids. In nucleotides, the CDR3 is TGTGCCAGCAGTTTCGAGACGTTACATGAAAAACTGTTTTTT. It yields the protein CASSFETLHEKLFF.

The gene calls are TRBV7-6 and TRBJ2-3; perhaps D is TRBD1 or TRBD2 (7 bases each). V shed 5 bases and J shed 0 bases, with 21 bases lying between them. The CDR3 consists of 18 residues. Germline V gene sequence: CDR1 SGHVS, CDR2 FNYEAQ. The CDR3 protein is CASSQGGAGATSTDTQYF. The CDR3 DNA sequence: TGTGCCAGCAGCCAGGGGGGGGCAGGGGCCACTAGCACAGATACGCAGTATTTT.

This clone appeared once. The V gene is TRBV28, the J gene TRBJ2-7; D gene ambiguous. The CDR3 spans 16 residues. CDR1 is MDHEN, CDR2 SYDVKM, per germline. V dropped 5 bases and J dropped 2 bases, with 19 bases sitting between them. CDR3 nucleotide sequence: TGTGCCAGCAGTCTCCGGTTGGGATTGGTGGCCTACGAGCAGTACTTC. Protein product: CASSLRLGLVAYEQYF. The full variable domain, rest sourced from reference TRBV28 and TRBJ2-7, is DVKVTQSSRYLVKRTGEKVFLECVQDMDHENMFWYRQDPGLGLRLIYFSYDVKMKEKGDIPEGYSVSREKKERFSLILESASTNQTSMYLCASSLRLGLVAYEQYFGPGTRLTVT.

This chain uses TRBV5-1 with TRBJ2-5; 8 bases are shared with TRBD2. The CDR3 covers 16 residues. Germline V gene lookup returns CDR1 SGHRS and CDR2 YFSETQ. With V trimmed by 4 bases and J by 4 bases, 12 bases remained unmatched. CDR3 in amino acids: CASSAAVAGPTETQYF. In DNA, the CDR3 is TGCGCCAGCAGCGCGGCTGTAGCGGGGCCCACAGAGACCCAGTACTTC. The whole variable domain, filled in from reference TRBV5-1 and TRBJ2-5, reads KAGVTQTPRYLIKTRGQQVTLSCSPISGHRSVSWYQQTPGQGLQFLFEYFSETQRNKGNFPGRFSGRQFSNSRSEMNVSTLELGDSALYLCASSAAVAGPTETQYFGPGTRLLVL.

The chain employs TRBV7-6 and TRBJ2-1; tentative D call: TRBD2 (7 bases). This CDR3 spans 12 amino acids. Germline CDR1 and CDR2: SGHVS and FNYEAQ. Trimming shortened V by 11 bases and J by 5 bases, and 13 bases separated the two germline ends. DNA of the CDR3: TGTGCCGCCGGGGGGCTGGACAATGAGCAGTTCTTC. Residues: CAAGGLDNEQFF.

The J gene is TRBJ2-5, the V gene TRBV13; 9 nucleotides match TRBD1. Germline lookup yields CDR1 PRHDT and CDR2 FYEKMQ (reference sequence). The junction had 4 bases not matched to a gene; V was cut back by 5 bases and J by 3 bases. The CDR3 spans 14 residues. DNA for the CDR3: TGTGCCAGCAGCCAAGGGACAGGGAAAGAGACCCAGTACTTC. This encodes CASSQGTGKETQYF.

The J gene is TRBJ2-1, the V gene TRBV27, with TRBD2 matching over 11 bases. J gave up 10 bases and V 1 base, and 9 bases lay outside the gene matches. CDR3 length equals 16 residues. CDR1 is MNHEY and CDR2 is SMNVEV in the germline V gene (reference sequence). The CDR3 DNA sequence: TGTGCCAGCAGTTTATTGGTAGCGGGAGGGCCCCGAGAGCAGTTCTTC. It is translated as CASSLLVAGGPREQFF.